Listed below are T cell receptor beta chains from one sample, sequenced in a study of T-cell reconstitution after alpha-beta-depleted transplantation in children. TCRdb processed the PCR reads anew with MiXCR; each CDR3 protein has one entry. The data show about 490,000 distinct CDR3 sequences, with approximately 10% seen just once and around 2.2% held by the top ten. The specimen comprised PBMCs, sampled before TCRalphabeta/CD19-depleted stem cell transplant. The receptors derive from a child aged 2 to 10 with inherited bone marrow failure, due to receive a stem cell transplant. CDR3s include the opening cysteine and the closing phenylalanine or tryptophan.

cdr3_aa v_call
CASRERDSGSGLIF TRBV27
CSVAGGGRQQYF TRBV29-1
CSATTGGRIHGGYEQYF TRBV20-1
CASSQESFPGKESYEQYF TRBV4-3
CASSFFTEAFF TRBV12-3/TRBV12-4
CASSSLTSGRADEQYF TRBV5-1
CASSHTPGGGDEQFF TRBV16
CATSDSYLAGGENEQFF TRBV24-1
CASSQEGGRAGDEQFF TRBV4-2
CASSFRTQQGKLTEAFF TRBV12-3/TRBV12-4
CASSKTLSGNTIYF TRBV4-3
CASSLDRGGTNEKLFF TRBV5-4
CASSLPLGTKTEAFF TRBV12-3/TRBV12-4